This TCR beta chain was identified during a study of cytomegalovirus exposure and HLA in healthy donors. Findings and caveats of the study: Reports showed the classifier diagnosing cytomegalovirus status with high specificity and sensitivity.

From germline, CDR1 is MNHEY and CDR2 SVGAGI. V was shortened by 7 bases and J by 10 bases, with 20 bases between the two germline ends. The CDR3 runs to 14 residues. The primer mix had 60 Vbeta and 13 Jbeta primers. Profiling relied on immunoSEQ multiplex PCR, and the TCRdb table lists in-frame clones only, not all of them. The sample includes a few hundred thousand clones, around 90% of them seen just once. Concerning this clone itself: Its antigen remains unidentified.

Sequencing was done on a sample of PBMCs. The chain couples TRBV6-5 to TRBJ1-5; the D gene is possibly TRBD1 (6 bases). The TCR was taken from a girl aged 2-10 years in good health and CMV-seronegative. The CDR3 nucleotides read TGTGCCAGCACCTCCGGGACATCAGTAGGTCCCCAGCATTTT. Translated: CASTSGTSVGPQHF.